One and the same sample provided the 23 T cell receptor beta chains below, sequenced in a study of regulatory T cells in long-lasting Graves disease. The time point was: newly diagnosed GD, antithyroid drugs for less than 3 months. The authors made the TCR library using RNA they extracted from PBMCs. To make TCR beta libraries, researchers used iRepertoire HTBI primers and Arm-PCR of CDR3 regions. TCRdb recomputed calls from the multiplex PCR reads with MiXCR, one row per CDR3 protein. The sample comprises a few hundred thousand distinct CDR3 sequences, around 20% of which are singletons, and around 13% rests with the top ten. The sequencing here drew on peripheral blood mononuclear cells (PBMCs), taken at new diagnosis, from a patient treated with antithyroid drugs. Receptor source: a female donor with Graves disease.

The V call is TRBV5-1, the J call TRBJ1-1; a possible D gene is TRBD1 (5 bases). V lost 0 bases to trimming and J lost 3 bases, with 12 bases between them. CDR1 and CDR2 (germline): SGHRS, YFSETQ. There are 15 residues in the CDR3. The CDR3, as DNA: TGCGCCAGCAGCTTGGAGACAGCCCGTGACACTGAAGCTTTCTTT. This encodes CASSLETARDTEAFF.

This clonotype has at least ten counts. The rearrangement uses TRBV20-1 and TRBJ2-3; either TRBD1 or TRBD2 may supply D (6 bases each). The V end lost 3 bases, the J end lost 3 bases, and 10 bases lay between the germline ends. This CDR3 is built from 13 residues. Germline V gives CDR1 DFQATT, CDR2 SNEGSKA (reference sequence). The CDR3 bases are TGCAGTGCTAGTAGGGGGGCAACAGATACGCAGTATTTT. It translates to CSASRGATDTQYF.

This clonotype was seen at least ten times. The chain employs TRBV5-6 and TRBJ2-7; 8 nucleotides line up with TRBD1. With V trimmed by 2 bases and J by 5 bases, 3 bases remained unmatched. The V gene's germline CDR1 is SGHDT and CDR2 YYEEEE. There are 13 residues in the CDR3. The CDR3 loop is CASSFNRGNEQYF. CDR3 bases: TGTGCCAGCAGCTTCAACAGGGGGAACGAGCAGTACTTC.

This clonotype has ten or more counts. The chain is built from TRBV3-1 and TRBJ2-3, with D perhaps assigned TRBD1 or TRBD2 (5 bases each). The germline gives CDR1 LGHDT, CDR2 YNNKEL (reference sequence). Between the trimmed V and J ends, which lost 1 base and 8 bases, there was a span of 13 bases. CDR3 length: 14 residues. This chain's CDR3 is CASSQGLGVGTQYF. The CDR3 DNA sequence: TGTGCCAGCAGCCAAGGTCTGGGGGTTGGTACGCAGTATTTT.

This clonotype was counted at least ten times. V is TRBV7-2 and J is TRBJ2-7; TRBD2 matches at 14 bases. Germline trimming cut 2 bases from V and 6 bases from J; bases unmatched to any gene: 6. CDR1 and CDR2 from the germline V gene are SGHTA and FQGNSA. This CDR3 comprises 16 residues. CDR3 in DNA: TGTGCCAGCAGCTTACCCAGGACTAGCGGGAGGATCGAGCAGTACTTC. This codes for CASSLPRTSGRIEQYF. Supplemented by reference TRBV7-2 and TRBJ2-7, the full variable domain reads GAGVSQSPSNKVTEKGKDVELRCDPISGHTALYWYRQSLGQGLEFLIYFQGNSAPDKSGLPSDRFSAERTGGSVSTLTIQRTQQEDSAVYLCASSLPRTSGRIEQYFGPGTRLTVT.

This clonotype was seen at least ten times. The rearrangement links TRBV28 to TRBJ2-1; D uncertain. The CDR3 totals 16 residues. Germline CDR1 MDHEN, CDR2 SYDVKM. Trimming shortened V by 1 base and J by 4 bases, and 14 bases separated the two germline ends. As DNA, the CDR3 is TGTGCCAGCAGTTTATCCGTGACACCGCAGTACAATGAGCAGTTCTTC. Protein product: CASSLSVTPQYNEQFF.

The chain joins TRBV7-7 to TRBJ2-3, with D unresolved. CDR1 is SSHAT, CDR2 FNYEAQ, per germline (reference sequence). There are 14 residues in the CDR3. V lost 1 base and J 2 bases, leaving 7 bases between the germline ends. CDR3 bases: TGTGCCAGCAGCTTAGGTCTCAACACAGATACGCAGTATTTT. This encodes CASSLGLNTDTQYF.

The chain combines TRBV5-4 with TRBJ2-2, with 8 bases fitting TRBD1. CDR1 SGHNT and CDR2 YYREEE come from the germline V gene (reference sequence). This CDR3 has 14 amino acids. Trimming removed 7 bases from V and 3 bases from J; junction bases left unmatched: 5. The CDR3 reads CASGLQGDTGELFF. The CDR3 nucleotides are TGTGCCAGCGGACTACAGGGGGACACCGGGGAGCTGTTTTTT. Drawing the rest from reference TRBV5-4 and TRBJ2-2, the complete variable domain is ETGVTQSPTHLIKTRGQQVTLRCSSQSGHNTVSWYQQALGQGPQFIFQYYREEENGRGNFPPRFSGLQFPNYSSELNVNALELDDSALYLCASGLQGDTGELFFGEGSRLTVL.

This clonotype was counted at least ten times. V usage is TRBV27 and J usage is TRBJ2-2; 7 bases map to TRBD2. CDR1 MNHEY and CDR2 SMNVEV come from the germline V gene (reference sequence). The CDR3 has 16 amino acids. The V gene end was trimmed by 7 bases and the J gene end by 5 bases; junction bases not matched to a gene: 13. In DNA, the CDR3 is TGTGCCAGCAAGACTAGCCTCTGGGGTGGGACCGGGGAGCTGTTTTTT. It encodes CASKTSLWGGTGELFF.

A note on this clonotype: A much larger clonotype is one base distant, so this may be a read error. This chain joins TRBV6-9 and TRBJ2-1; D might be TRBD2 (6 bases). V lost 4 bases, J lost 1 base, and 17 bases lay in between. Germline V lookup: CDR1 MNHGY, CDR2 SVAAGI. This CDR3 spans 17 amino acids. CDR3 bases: TGTGCCAGCAGTTCGTCTAGCGAGGGGAAGTCCTACAATGAGCAGTTCTTC. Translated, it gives CASSSSSEGKSYNEQFF.

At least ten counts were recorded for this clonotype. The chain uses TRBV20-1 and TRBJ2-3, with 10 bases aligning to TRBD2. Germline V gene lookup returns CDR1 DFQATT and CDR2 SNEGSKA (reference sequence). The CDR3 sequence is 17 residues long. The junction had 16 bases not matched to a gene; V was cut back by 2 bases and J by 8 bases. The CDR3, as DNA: TGCAGTGCTAGACTTCGGGGTAGCGGGGGGCTCCGGGGTACGCAGTATTTT. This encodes CSARLRGSGGLRGTQYF.

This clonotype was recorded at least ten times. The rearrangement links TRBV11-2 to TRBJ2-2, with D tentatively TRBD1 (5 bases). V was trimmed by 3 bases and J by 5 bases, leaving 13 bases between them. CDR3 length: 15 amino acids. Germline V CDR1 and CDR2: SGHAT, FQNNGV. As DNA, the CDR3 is TGTGCCAGCAGCTTGGGCAGGGCAGGGACCGGGGAGCTGTTTTTT. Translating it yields CASSLGRAGTGELFF.

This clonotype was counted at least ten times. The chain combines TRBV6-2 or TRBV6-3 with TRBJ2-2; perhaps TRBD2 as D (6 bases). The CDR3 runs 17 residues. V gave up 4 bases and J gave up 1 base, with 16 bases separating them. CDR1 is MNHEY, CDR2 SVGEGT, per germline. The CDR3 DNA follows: TGTGCCAGCAGTTCCGACTCTGTGCGGGGGAACACCGGGGAGCTGTTTTTT. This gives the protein CASSSDSVRGNTGELFF.

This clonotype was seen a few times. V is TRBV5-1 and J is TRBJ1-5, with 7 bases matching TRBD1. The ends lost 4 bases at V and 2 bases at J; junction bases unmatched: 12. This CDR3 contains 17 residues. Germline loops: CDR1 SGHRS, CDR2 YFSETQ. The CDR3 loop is CASSLGSGTVGNQPQHF. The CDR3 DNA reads TGCGCCAGCAGCCTAGGCTCCGGGACAGTGGGCAATCAGCCCCAGCATTTT.

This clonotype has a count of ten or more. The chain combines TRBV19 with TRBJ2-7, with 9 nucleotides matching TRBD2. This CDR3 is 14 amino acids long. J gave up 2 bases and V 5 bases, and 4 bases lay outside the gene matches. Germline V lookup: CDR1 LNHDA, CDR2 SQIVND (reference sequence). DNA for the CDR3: TGTGCCAGTAGTCCGCCTAGCGGGGCCTACGAGCAGTACTTC. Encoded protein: CASSPPSGAYEQYF.

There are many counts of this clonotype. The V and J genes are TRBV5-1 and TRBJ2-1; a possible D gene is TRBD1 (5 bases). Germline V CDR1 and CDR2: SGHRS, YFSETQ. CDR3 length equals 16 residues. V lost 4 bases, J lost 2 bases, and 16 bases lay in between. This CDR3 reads CASSGALGRTYNEQFF. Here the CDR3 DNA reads TGCGCCAGCAGCGGAGCTTTGGGGCGCACCTACAATGAGCAGTTCTTC.

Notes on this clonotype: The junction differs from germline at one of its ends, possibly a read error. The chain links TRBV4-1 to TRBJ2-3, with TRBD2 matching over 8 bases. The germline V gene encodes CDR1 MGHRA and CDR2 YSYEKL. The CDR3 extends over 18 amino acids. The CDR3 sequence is CTSSQLLAGGSSTDTQYF. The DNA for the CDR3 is TGCACCAGCAGCCAGTTGCTAGCGGGTGGATCGAGCACAGATACGCAGTATTTT.

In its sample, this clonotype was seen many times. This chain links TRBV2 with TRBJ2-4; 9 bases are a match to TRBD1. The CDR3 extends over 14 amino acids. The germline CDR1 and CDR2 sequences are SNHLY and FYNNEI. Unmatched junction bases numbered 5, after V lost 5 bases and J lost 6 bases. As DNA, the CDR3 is TGTGCCAGCAGTACCGGGACAGGGATAAACATTCAGTACTTC. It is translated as CASSTGTGINIQYF.

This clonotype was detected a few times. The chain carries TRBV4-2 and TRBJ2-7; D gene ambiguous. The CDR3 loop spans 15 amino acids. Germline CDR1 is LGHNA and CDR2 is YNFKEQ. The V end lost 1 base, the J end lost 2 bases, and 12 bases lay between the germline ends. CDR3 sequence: CASSQALGITYEQYF. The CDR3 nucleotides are TGTGCCAGCAGCCAAGCTTTAGGCATAACCTACGAGCAGTACTTC.

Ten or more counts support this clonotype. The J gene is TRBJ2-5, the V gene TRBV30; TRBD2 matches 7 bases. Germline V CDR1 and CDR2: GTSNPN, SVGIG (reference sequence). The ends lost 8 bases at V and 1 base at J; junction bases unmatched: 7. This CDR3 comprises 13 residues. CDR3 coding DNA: TGTGCCATGGAGCCTAGCGGCCAAGAGACCCAGTACTTC. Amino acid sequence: CAMEPSGQETQYF. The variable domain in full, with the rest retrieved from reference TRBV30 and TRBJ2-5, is SQTIHQWPATLVQPVGSPLSLECTVEGTSNPNLYWYRQAAGRGLQLLFYSVGIGQISSEVPQNLSASRPQDRQFILSSKKLLLSDSGFYLCAMEPSGQETQYFGPGTRLLVL.

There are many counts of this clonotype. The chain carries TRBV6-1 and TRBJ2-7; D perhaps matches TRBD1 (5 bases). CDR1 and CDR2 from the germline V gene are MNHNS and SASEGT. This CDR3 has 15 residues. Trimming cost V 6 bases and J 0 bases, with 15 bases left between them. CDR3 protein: CASRPEDIGSYEQYF. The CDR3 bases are TGTGCCAGCAGACCCGAGGACATTGGCTCCTACGAGCAGTACTTC.

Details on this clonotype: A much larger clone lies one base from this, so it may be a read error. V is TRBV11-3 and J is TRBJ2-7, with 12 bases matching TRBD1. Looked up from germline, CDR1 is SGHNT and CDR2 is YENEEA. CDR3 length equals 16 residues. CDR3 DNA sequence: TGTGCCGGCAGCTTAGGGACAGGGGGCGCGATCTACGAGCAGTACTTC. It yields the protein CAGSLGTGGAIYEQYF. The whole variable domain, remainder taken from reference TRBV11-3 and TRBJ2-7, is EAGVVQSPRYKIIEKKQPVAFWCNPISGHNTLYWYLQNLGQGPELLIRYENEEAVDDSQLPKDRFSAERLKGVDSTLKIQPAELGDSAVYLCAGSLGTGGAIYEQYFGPGTRLTVT.

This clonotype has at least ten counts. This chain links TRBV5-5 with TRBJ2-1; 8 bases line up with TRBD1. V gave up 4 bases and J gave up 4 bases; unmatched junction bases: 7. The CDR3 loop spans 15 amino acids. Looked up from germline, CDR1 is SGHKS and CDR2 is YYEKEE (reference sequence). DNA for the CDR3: TGTGCCAGCAGCCGCACGGGACAGGCATACAATGAGCAGTTCTTC. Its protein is CASSRTGQAYNEQFF.